Below, one T cell receptor beta chain is given with its context. Sequencing used immunoSEQ multiplex PCR; TCRdb keeps in-frame clones, though not all of them. The repertoire includes tens of thousands of clones, more than 75% of them detected once, and roughly 4.6% sits in the top ten. This entry belongs to a study of blood T cell repertoires in COVID-19. The overall study: Some COVID-19 samples were acute and others convalescent; all came from the United States, Italy and Spain.

The germline V and J ends were trimmed by 7 bases and 1 base, with 13 bases remaining between them. The CDR3 has 14 residues. CDR1 is LNHDA, CDR2 SQIVND, per germline (reference sequence). The chain joins TRBV19 to TRBJ1-1; no clear D gene. Material for sequencing was peripheral blood. This TCR came from a man older than 75 in a cohort sampled during active COVID-19. CDR3 in amino acids: CASNRGLENTEAFF. CDR3 coding DNA: TGTGCCAGTAATCGGGGTCTAGAGAACACTGAAGCTTTCTTT.